The 27 T cell receptor beta chains below were found in one sample sequenced in a study of T-cell memory formation after mild COVID-19. From the 5' RACE reads, TCRdb called clonotypes with MiXCR, one entry per CDR3 protein. In the table there are hundreds of thousands of distinct CDR3 sequences, about a sixth of which are singletons. Sequencing was carried out using PBMCs or a T cell subset sorted from them (not recorded which). The receptors were gathered from a man aged 18-30 years who had mild COVID-19 (a few samples of this study predate the infection). Cell type and time point are not known.

The J gene is TRBJ2-1, the V gene TRBV6-2 or TRBV6-3; 8 bases match TRBD2. V lost 7 bases and J lost 2; bases outside the gene matches: 7. The CDR3 extends over 15 amino acids. Germline CDR1 MNHEY, CDR2 SVGEGT. This chain's CDR3 is CASMGTGGAYNEQFF. The CDR3 nucleotides are TGTGCCAGCATGGGAACGGGGGGGGCCTACAATGAGCAGTTCTTC.

The CDR3 nucleotides read TGTGCCAGCAGCGTAGACCCTAGAGGGGGGGAGACCCAGTACTTC. Translated, it gives CASSVDPRGGETQYF. The chain couples TRBV9 to TRBJ2-5, with D tentatively TRBD1 or TRBD2 (6 bases each). The CDR3 consists of 15 residues. Germline CDR1 is SGDLS and CDR2 is YYNGEE. The V and J ends lost 0 bases and 5 bases respectively, with 14 bases between them.

This sequence joins TRBV7-2 and TRBJ1-2, with TRBD1 identical over 9 bases. J gave up 7 bases and V 7 bases, and 7 bases lay outside the gene matches. The CDR3 contains 13 residues. Germline assignment: CDR1 SGHTA and CDR2 FQGNSA. In DNA, the CDR3 is TGTGCCAGCACAAGGACAGGGGAGCGTGGCTACACCTTC. This translates into CASTRTGERGYTF.

The chain combines TRBV6-5 with TRBJ1-2, with TRBD1 as a possible D gene (5 bases). Per germline, CDR1 MNHEY and CDR2 SVGAGI. V was clipped by 4 bases and J by 6 bases, with 18 bases between them. This CDR3 comprises 15 residues. CDR3 sequence (DNA): TGTGCCAGCAGTTCCCGGGTCTACCTAGGGGATGGCTACACCTTC. Its protein is CASSSRVYLGDGYTF.

The V gene is TRBV7-2, the J gene TRBJ2-5; D uncertain. CDR3 length: 15 residues. The V gene lost 1 base and the J gene lost 4 bases, with 13 bases spanning the gap. Germline V gene lookup returns CDR1 SGHTA and CDR2 FQGNSA. CDR3 loop: CASSLEVAFVETQYF. CDR3 in DNA: TGTGCCAGCAGCTTAGAGGTGGCTTTCGTAGAGACCCAGTACTTC.

V and J are TRBV18 and TRBJ2-1; tentative D call: TRBD2 (5 bases). Germline loops: CDR1 KGHSH, CDR2 LQKENI. The V end lost 3 bases, the J end lost 5 bases, and 11 bases lay between the germline ends. The CDR3 runs to 14 residues. CDR3 nucleotides: TGTGCCAGCTCACCTAGGCACGGGGACAATGAGCAGTTCTTC. Protein: CASSPRHGDNEQFF.

This clonotype appeared a few times. This chain links TRBV7-9 with TRBJ2-3; 7 bases agree with TRBD2. Germline V gene data show CDR1 as SEHNR and CDR2 as FQNEAQ (reference sequence). This CDR3 comprises 15 residues. J lost 2 bases, V lost 3 bases, and 5 bases had no gene match. CDR3 amino acids: CASSFGGGHTDTQYF. For the CDR3, the DNA is TGTGCCAGCAGCTTTGGCGGGGGTCACACAGATACGCAGTATTTT.

This clonotype was observed a few times. J is TRBJ1-5 and V is TRBV4-3; a possible D gene is TRBD1 (5 bases). The CDR3 covers 17 residues. V gave up 0 bases and J gave up 6 bases, with 18 bases separating them. CDR1 and CDR2 (germline): LGHNA, YSLEER. The CDR3 bases are TGCGCCAGCAGCCAAGATTGCGTGCGGACACCCTTTCAGCCCCAGCATTTT. It specifies CASSQDCVRTPFQPQHF.

Written as DNA, the CDR3 is TGTGCCAGCAGCCCCCGGACATTCCAAGAGACCCAGTACTTC. Its protein is CASSPRTFQETQYF. The chain uses TRBV7-8 and TRBJ2-5; tentative D call: TRBD1 (5 bases). Germline V gives CDR1 SGHVS, CDR2 FQNEAQ. The CDR3 spans 14 residues. With 5 bases removed from V and 1 base from J, the gap between germline ends came to 11 bases.

This clonotype was counted at least ten times. The rearrangement joins TRBV7-6 to TRBJ1-6; D unclear. The germline V gene encodes CDR1 SGHVS and CDR2 FNYEAQ. The CDR3 sequence is 13 residues long. V lost 0 bases and J lost 8, with 5 bases in between. The CDR3 DNA is TGTGCCAGCAGCTTAGCTACGGATTCACCCCTCCACTTT. It is translated as CASSLATDSPLHF.

The rearrangement links TRBV27 to TRBJ2-7, with D perhaps TRBD1 or TRBD2 (5 bases each). Germline V lookup: CDR1 MNHEY, CDR2 SMNVEV (reference sequence). The CDR3 extends over 14 amino acids. The ends were cut back, 4 bases at V and 2 bases at J, with 12 bases in the middle. The CDR3 DNA reads as TGTGCCAGCAGTTCTTGGGACCTTACCTACGAGCAGTACTTC. Its protein product is CASSSWDLTYEQYF.

This clonotype turned up a few times. The rearrangement uses TRBV24-1 and TRBJ2-3, with 7 bases identical to TRBD1. The V gene's germline CDR1 is KGHDR and CDR2 SFDVKD. The junction had 5 bases not matched to a gene; V was cut back by 4 bases and J by 2 bases. The CDR3 runs to 15 residues. The CDR3: CATSEWTGSTDTQYF. CDR3 in DNA: TGTGCCACCAGTGAGTGGACAGGATCCACAGATACGCAGTATTTT.

This clonotype occurred a few times. The chain uses TRBV29-1 and TRBJ1-2; TRBD1 might be the D (6 bases). V was pared by 1 base and J by 3 bases, with 15 bases between. Per germline, CDR1 SQVTM and CDR2 ANQGSEA. The CDR3 is 15 amino acids. The CDR3 DNA is TGCAGCGTTGAAGGCCACAGGGAGGGGTACTATGGCTACACCTTC. This codes for CSVEGHREGYYGYTF.

A few counts support this clonotype. V usage is TRBV6-4 and J usage is TRBJ1-1; D is ambiguous. The V gene lost 0 bases and the J gene lost 1 base, with 6 bases spanning the gap. This CDR3 spans 14 amino acids. CDR1 and CDR2 from the germline V gene are MRHNA and SNTAGT. CDR3 nucleotide sequence: TGTGCCAGCAGTGACTCGCCGGAGAACACTGAAGCTTTCTTT. Translating it yields CASSDSPENTEAFF.

This clonotype was detected only a few times. The chain couples TRBV7-3 to TRBJ2-1, with 7 bases that match TRBD2. The CDR3 loop spans 15 amino acids. With 5 bases clipped from V and 1 base from J, the junction kept 5 bases outside the gene matches. Germline V gene data show CDR1 as SGHTA and CDR2 as FQGTGA. DNA of the CDR3: TGTGCCAGCAGCAGATCTAGCGGTTCCTACAATGAGCAGTTCTTC. This gives the protein CASSRSSGSYNEQFF.

The gene calls are TRBV4-1 and TRBJ2-1; TRBD1 might be the D (5 bases). Germline CDR1 is MGHRA and CDR2 is YSYEKL. The CDR3 totals 16 residues. V was clipped by 0 bases and J by 8 bases, with 17 bases between them. CDR3 sequence reads: CASSQDYRQGLDEQFF. The CDR3 DNA reads as TGCGCCAGCAGCCAAGACTATCGGCAGGGTCTCGATGAGCAGTTCTTC.

CDR3 sequence reads: CASSPPNRGSRDEKLFF. CDR3 nucleotide sequence: TGTGCCAGCAGCCCCCCAAATAGAGGGTCAAGGGATGAAAAACTGTTTTTT. This chain joins TRBV11-2 and TRBJ1-4, with D unresolved. With 5 bases removed from V and 6 bases from J, the gap between germline ends came to 22 bases. The V gene's germline CDR1 is SGHAT and CDR2 FQNNGV. The length of the CDR3 is 17 residues.

This clonotype occurred once. J is TRBJ1-5 and V is TRBV6-6; the D gene is possibly TRBD1 (5 bases). V gave up 2 bases and J gave up 3 bases, with 14 bases separating them. This CDR3 contains 16 residues. CDR1 and CDR2 from the germline V gene are MNHNY and SVGAGI (reference sequence). In nucleotides, the CDR3 is TGTGCCAGCAGTTACGGACGGACACTTCCCAATCAGCCCCAGCATTTT. As protein: CASSYGRTLPNQPQHF.

This rearrangement joins TRBV9 to TRBJ2-3; 11 positions match TRBD2. Trimming removed 2 bases from V and 4 bases from J; junction bases left unmatched: 6. Germline V gives CDR1 SGDLS, CDR2 YYNGEE. This CDR3 region has 16 residues. The CDR3 bases are TGTGCCAGCAGCGTGGTGACTAGCGGGGTGGCAGATACGCAGTATTTT. Its protein product is CASSVVTSGVADTQYF.

This clonotype was seen a handful of times. This chain uses TRBV5-1 with TRBJ2-1; no clear D gene. V was shortened by 4 bases and J by 2 bases, with 13 bases between the two germline ends. The CDR3 runs 15 residues. Germline-derived CDR1 and CDR2 are SGHRS and YFSETQ. The CDR3, as DNA: TGCGCCAGCAGCCCTACTACTGACGCCTACAATGAGCAGTTCTTC. It codes for CASSPTTDAYNEQFF. Full variable domain (outside the CDR3, taken from reference TRBV5-1 and TRBJ2-1): KAGVTQTPRYLIKTRGQQVTLSCSPISGHRSVSWYQQTPGQGLQFLFEYFSETQRNKGNFPGRFSGRQFSNSRSEMNVSTLELGDSALYLCASSPTTDAYNEQFFGPGTRLTVL.

This clonotype has only a few counts. The chain carries TRBV7-8 and TRBJ1-6; D gene uncertain. Germline values: CDR1 SGHVS, CDR2 FQNEAQ. CDR3 length equals 16 residues. The V and J ends lost 3 bases and 4 bases respectively, with 13 bases between them. The CDR3 here is CASSFPKRRYNSPLHF. CDR3 DNA sequence: TGTGCCAGCAGCTTCCCTAAGAGGCGGTATAATTCACCCCTCCACTTT.

This clonotype was counted between two and nine times. This chain connects TRBV20-1 to TRBJ1-2, with D perhaps matching TRBD1 (5 bases). The CDR3 is 14 amino acids. Trimming removed 2 bases at V and 1 base at J, with 11 bases between. The germline V gene has CDR1 DFQATT and CDR2 SNEGSKA (reference sequence). The chain's CDR3 is CSARSPGLNYGYTF. CDR3 nucleotide sequence: TGCAGTGCTAGATCACCGGGACTTAACTATGGCTACACCTTC.

This clonotype was counted between two and nine times. This chain joins TRBV7-3 and TRBJ2-1; a weak D match, TRBD1 (5 bases). V lost 3 bases, J lost 10 bases, and 16 bases lay in between. In germline, CDR1 is SGHTA, CDR2 FQGTGA. The CDR3 runs to 14 residues. The CDR3 DNA reads as TGTGCCAGCAGCTTCCAGGGTAGATCCCCGGAGCAGTTCTTC. It yields the protein CASSFQGRSPEQFF.

The chain uses TRBV28 and TRBJ2-2, with D perhaps TRBD1 (6 bases). The germline gives CDR1 MDHEN, CDR2 SYDVKM. CDR3 size: 13 residues. The germline V and J ends were trimmed by 7 bases and 3 bases, with 9 bases remaining between them. DNA for the CDR3: TGTGCCAGCACCAACAGGGACACCGGGGAGCTGTTTTTT. Protein sequence: CASTNRDTGELFF.

The chain recombines TRBV11-2 with TRBJ2-2; D ambiguous. The V gene lost 3 bases and the J gene lost 3 bases, with 14 bases spanning the gap. The CDR3 runs to 16 residues. Germline CDR1 is SGHAT and CDR2 is FQNNGV. CDR3 loop: CASSFVPQGYTGELFF. In DNA form, the CDR3 reads TGTGCCAGCAGCTTCGTACCCCAAGGTTACACCGGGGAGCTGTTTTTT.

This clonotype was detected only a few times. The rearrangement uses TRBV4-1 and TRBJ2-1; TRBD1 aligns across 7 bases. The CDR3 runs 14 residues. Germline CDR1 is MGHRA and CDR2 is YSYEKL. V lost 2 bases, J lost 10 bases, and 8 bases stayed unmatched. In DNA, the CDR3 is TGCGCCAGCAGCCAAACCGGGACAGCCGGGGAGCAGTTCTTC. Its protein is CASSQTGTAGEQFF.

The table lists this clonotype with a few counts. The CDR3 is CASSLASGRLLADTQYF. For the CDR3, the DNA is TGTGCCAGCAGCTTAGCCAGCGGGAGGCTGTTAGCAGATACGCAGTATTTT. V usage is TRBV7-9 and J usage is TRBJ2-3, with 9 bases that match TRBD2. CDR1 is SEHNR and CDR2 is FQNEAQ in the germline V gene (reference sequence). The J segment lost 4 bases and the V segment lost 0 bases, leaving 8 bases of the junction unmatched. The CDR3 extends over 17 amino acids.